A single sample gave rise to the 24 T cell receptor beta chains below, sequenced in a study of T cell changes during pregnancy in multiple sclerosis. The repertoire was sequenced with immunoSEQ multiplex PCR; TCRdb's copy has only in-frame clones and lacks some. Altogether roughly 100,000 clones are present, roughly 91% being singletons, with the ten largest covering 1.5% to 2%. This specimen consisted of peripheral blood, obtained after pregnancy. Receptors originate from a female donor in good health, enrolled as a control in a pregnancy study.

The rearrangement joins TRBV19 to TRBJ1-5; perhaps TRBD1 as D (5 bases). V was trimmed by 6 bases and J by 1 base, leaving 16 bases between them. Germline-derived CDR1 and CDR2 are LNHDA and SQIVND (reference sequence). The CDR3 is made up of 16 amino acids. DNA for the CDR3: TGTGCCAGTAGCGTGGGGCCGCGGGGAAGCAATCAGCCCCAGCATTTT. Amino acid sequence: CASSVGPRGSNQPQHF.

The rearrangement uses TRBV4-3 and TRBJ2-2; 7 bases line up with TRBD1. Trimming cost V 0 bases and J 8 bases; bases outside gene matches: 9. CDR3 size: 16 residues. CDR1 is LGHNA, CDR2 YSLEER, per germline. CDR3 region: CASSQEGTGVGGELFF. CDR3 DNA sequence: TGCGCCAGCAGCCAAGAGGGAACAGGGGTCGGAGGGGAGCTGTTTTTT.

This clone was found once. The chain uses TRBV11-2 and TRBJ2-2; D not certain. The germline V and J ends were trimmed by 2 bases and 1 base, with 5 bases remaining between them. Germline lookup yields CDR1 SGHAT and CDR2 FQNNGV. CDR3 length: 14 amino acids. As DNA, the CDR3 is TGTGCCAGCAGCTTACCCTTGAACACCGGGGAGCTGTTTTTT. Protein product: CASSLPLNTGELFF. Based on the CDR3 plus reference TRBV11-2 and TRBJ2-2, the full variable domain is EAGVAQSPRYKIIEKRQSVAFWCNPISGHATLYWYQQILGQGPKLLIQFQNNGVVDDSQLPKDRFSAERLKGVDSTLKIQPAKLEDSAVYLCASSLPLNTGELFFGEGSRLTVL.

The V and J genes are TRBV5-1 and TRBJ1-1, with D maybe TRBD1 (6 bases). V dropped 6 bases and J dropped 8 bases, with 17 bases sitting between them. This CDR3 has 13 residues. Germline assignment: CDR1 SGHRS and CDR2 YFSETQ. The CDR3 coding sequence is TGCGCCAGCACTAGTGGGGACATATCCGAAGCTTTCTTT. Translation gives CASTSGDISEAFF.

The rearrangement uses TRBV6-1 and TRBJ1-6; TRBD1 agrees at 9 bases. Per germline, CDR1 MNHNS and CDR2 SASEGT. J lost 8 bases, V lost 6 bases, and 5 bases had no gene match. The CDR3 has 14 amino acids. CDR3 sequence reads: CASSRQGGYSPLHF. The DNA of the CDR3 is TGTGCCAGCAGCCGACAGGGGGGTTATTCACCCCTCCACTTT.

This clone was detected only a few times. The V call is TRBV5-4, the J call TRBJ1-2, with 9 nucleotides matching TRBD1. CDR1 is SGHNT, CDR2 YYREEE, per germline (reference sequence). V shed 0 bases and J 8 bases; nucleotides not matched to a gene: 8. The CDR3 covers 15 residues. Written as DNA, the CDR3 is TGTGCCAGCAGCTTGGTGGGACAGGGTAGTTGGGGCTACACCTTC. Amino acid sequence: CASSLVGQGSWGYTF.

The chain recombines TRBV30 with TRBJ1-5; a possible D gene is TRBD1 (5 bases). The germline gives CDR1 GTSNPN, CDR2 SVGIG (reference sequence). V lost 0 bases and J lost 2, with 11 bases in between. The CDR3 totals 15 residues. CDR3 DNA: TGTGCCTGGAGTGTAGACTTCAGGGGCAATCAGCCCCAGCATTTT. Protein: CAWSVDFRGNQPQHF.

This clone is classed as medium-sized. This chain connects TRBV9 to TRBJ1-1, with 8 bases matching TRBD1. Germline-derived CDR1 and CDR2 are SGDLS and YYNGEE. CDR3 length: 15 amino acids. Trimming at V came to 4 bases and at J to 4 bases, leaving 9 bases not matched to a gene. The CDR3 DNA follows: TGTGCCAGCAGCTCCTCAGGGGGCGCAGGCACTGAAGCTTTCTTT. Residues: CASSSSGGAGTEAFF.

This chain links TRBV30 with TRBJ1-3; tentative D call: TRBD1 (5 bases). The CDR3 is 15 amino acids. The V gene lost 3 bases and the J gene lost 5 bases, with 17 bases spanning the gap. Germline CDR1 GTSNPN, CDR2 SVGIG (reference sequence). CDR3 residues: CAWRRGNKARNTIYF. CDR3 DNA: TGTGCCTGGAGACGGGGGAATAAGGCGAGAAACACCATATATTTT.

CDR3 residues: CASSYGHSYGYTF. DNA for the CDR3: TGTGCCAGCAGTTACGGACACTCCTATGGCTACACCTTC. The chain is built from TRBV6-5 and TRBJ1-2, with a weak D call TRBD1 (5 bases). The CDR3 spans 13 residues. V was clipped by 2 bases and J by 4 bases, with 8 bases between them. In germline, CDR1 is MNHEY, CDR2 SVGAGI.

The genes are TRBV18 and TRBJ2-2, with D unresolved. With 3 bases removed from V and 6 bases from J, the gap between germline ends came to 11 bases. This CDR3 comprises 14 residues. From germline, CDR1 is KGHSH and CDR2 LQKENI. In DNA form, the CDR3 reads TGTGCCAGCTCACCCCAAGACATTCCCGGGGAGCTGTTTTTT. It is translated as CASSPQDIPGELFF.

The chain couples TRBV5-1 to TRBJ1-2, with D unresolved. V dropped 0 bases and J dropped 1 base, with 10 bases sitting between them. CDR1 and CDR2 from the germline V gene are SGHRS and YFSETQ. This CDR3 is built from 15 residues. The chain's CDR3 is CASSLVSAINYGYTF. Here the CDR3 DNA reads TGCGCCAGCAGCTTGGTCAGCGCAATTAACTATGGCTACACCTTC. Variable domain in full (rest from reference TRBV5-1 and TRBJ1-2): KAGVTQTPRYLIKTRGQQVTLSCSPISGHRSVSWYQQTPGQGLQFLFEYFSETQRNKGNFPGRFSGRQFSNSRSEMNVSTLELGDSALYLCASSLVSAINYGYTFGSGTRLTVV.

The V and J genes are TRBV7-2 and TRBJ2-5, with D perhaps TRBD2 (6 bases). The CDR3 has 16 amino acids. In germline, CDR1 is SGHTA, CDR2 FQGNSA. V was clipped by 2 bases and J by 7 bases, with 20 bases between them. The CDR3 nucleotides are TGTGCCAGCAGCTTATCGGTCGGGACGGGGGATGGGACCCAGTACTTC. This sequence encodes CASSLSVGTGDGTQYF. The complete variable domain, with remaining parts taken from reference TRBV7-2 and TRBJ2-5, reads GAGVSQSPSNKVTEKGKDVELRCDPISGHTALYWYRQSLGQGLEFLIYFQGNSAPDKSGLPSDRFSAERTGGSVSTLTIQRTQQEDSAVYLCASSLSVGTGDGTQYFGPGTRLLVL.

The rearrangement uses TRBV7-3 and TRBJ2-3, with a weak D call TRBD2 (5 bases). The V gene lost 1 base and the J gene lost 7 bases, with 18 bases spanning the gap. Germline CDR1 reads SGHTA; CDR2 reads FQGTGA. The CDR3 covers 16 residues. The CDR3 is CASSLMGTGSMYTQYF. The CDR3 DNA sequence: TGTGCCAGCAGCTTAATGGGCACGGGGAGCATGTATACGCAGTATTTT.

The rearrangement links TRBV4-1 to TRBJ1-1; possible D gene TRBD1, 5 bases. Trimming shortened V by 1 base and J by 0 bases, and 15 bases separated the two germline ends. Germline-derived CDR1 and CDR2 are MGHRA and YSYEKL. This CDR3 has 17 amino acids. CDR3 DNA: TGCGCCAGCAGCCAAGGGGTAGGGGTTGTTATGAACACTGAAGCTTTCTTT. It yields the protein CASSQGVGVVMNTEAFF.

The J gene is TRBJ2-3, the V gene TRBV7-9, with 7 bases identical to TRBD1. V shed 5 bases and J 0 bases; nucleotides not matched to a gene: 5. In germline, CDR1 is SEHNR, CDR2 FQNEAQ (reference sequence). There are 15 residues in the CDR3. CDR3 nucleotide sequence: TGTGCCAGCAGCCTCGGGACAGCTAGCACAGATACGCAGTATTTT. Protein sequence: CASSLGTASTDTQYF.

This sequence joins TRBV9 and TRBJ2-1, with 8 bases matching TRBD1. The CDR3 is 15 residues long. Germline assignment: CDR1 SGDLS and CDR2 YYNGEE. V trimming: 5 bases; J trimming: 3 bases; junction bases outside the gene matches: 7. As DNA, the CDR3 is TGTGCCAGCAGTGCCTTAGGGACAGGCTACAATGAGCAGTTCTTC. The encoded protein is CASSALGTGYNEQFF.

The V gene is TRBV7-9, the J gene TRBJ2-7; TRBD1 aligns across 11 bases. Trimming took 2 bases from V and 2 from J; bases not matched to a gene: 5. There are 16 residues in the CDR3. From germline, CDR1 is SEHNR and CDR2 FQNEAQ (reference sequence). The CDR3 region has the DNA TGTGCCAGCAGCTTAAGGCCGGGACAGGGGGCCTACGAGCAGTACTTC. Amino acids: CASSLRPGQGAYEQYF.

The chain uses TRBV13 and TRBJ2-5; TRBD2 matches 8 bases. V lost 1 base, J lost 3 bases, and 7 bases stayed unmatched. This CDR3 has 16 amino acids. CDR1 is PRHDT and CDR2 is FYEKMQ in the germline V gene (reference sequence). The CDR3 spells CASSLATGTRKETQYF. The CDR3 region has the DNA TGTGCCAGCAGCTTAGCCACAGGGACTAGGAAAGAGACCCAGTACTTC.

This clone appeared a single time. As DNA, the CDR3 is TGTGCCAGCAGCCGGACAGCTAGCAATCAGCCCCAGCATTTT. Its protein is CASSRTASNQPQHF. The chain links TRBV5-6 to TRBJ1-5; D is possibly TRBD1 (6 bases). The CDR3 is made up of 14 amino acids. Germline V CDR1 and CDR2: SGHDT, YYEEEE. The V and J ends lost 4 bases and 0 bases respectively, with 8 bases between them.

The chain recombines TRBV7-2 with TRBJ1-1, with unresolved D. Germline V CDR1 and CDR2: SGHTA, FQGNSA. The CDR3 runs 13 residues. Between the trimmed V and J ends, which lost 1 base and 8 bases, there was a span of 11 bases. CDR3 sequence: CASSLGALLEAFF. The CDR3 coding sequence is TGTGCCAGCAGCTTAGGGGCCCTCTTAGAAGCTTTCTTT. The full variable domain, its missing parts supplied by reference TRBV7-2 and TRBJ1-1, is GAGVSQSPSNKVTEKGKDVELRCDPISGHTALYWYRQSLGQGLEFLIYFQGNSAPDKSGLPSDRFSAERTGGSVSTLTIQRTQQEDSAVYLCASSLGALLEAFFGQGTRLTVV.

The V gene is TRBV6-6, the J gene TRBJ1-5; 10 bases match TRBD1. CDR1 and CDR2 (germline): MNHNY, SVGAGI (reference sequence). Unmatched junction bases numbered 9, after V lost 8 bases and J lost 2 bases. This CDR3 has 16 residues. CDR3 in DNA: TGTGCCAGCCGGACAGGGGGGGCGGAAGGCAATCAGCCCCAGCATTTT. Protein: CASRTGGAEGNQPQHF.

The CDR3 protein is CASSLLGGGTEAFF. The DNA for the CDR3 is TGTGCCAGCAGCTTATTAGGCGGTGGCACTGAAGCTTTCTTT. The chain is built from TRBV7-2 and TRBJ1-1; D call uncertain. This CDR3 comprises 14 residues. V gave up 2 bases and J gave up 4 bases, with 11 bases separating them. From germline, CDR1 is SGHTA and CDR2 FQGNSA.

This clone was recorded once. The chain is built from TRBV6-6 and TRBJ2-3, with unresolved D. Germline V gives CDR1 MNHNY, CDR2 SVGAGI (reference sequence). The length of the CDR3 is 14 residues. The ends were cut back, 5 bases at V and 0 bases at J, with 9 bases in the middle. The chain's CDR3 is CASSTAGSTDTQYF. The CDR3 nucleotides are TGTGCCAGCAGTACTGCCGGGAGCACAGATACGCAGTATTTT.